The rows below give T cell receptor beta chains drawn from one sample of a study of OX40 agonist ivuxolimab in advanced cancers. Sequenced by immunoSEQ multiplex PCR; TCRdb stores in-frame clones only, minus some. The sample shows some 74,000 clones, around 89% of them seen only once. The source material was CD4+ or CD8+ T cells sorted from blood, sampled in a trial of the OX40 agonist ivuxolimab. The origin of the receptors is an adult with an advanced solid tumor such as melanoma, head and neck, liver or kidney cancer. Both conserved end residues are part of each CDR3. A D gene is named only where the DNA matches it firmly. Size values are once, few and many counts, or a class for expanded clones, and some rows have none.

clone_size j_call d_call v_call cdr3_aa cdr3_nt
. TRBJ1-2 . TRBV6-5 CASTSGGYGYTF TGTGCCAGCACCTCGGGGGGCTATGGCTACACCTTC
once TRBJ2-2 TRBD2 TRBV9 CASSAPRGLAAMNTGELFF TGTGCCAGCAGCGCACCCAGGGGACTAGCCGCGATGAACACCGGGGAGCTGTTTTTT
. TRBJ2-2 . TRBV15 CATSRDGHLNTGELFF TGTGCCACCAGCAGAGATGGGCACTTGAACACCGGGGAGCTGTTTTTT
. TRBJ2-7 . TRBV29-1 CSVESPGSYEQYF TGCAGCGTTGAGTCTCCCGGGTCCTACGAGCAGTACTTC
. TRBJ1-5 . TRBV5-1 CASSLNGVGNQPQHF TGCGCCAGCAGCTTGAATGGGGTAGGCAATCAGCCCCAGCATTTT
. TRBJ1-2 . TRBV5-5 CASSRVQGFNGYTF TGTGCCAGCAGCCGAGTACAGGGATTTAATGGCTACACCTTC
. TRBJ1-4 . TRBV28 CASSLLGYRATNEKLFF TGTGCCAGCAGTTTATTGGGGTATCGTGCAACTAATGAAAAACTGTTTTTT
. TRBJ2-2 . TRBV28 CASRSRNPGIWELFF TGTGCCAGCAGGTCGAGAAACCCTGGGATCTGGGAGCTGTTTTTT
. TRBJ2-7 . TRBV7-3 CASSSRGADEQYF TGTGCCAGCAGTAGCAGGGGGGCGGACGAGCAGTACTTC
. TRBJ2-2 . TRBV9 CASSVERLVGPTAGELFF TGTGCCAGCAGCGTAGAGAGGCTGGTGGGACCGACGGCCGGGGAGCTGTTTTTT
. TRBJ1-4 TRBD1 TRBV27 CASSVTGLLGEKLFF TGTGCCAGCAGTGTGACAGGGTTGTTGGGTGAAAAACTGTTTTTT
. TRBJ2-7 . TRBV5-5 CASSWGYEQYF TGTGCCAGCAGCTGGGGGTACGAGCAGTACTTC
. TRBJ2-2 . TRBV5-1 CASSSDSNTGELFF TGCGCCAGCAGCTCGGACTCGAACACCGGGGAGCTGTTTTTT